Sequencing of this T cell receptor (beta chain) was carried out in a study of blood T cells in healthy people across ages. A second PCR, run for 7 to 11 cycles, used a sample-barcoded 5' primer plus a J-beta primer mix. Each cDNA molecule carried a tag from a template-switch adaptor that contained 12 random nucleotides. TCRdb re-derived calls from the 5' RACE reads in MiXCR, one entry per CDR3 protein. This sample has 590,000 or so distinct CDR3 sequences, with about 30% found just once. The germline gives CDR1 SGDLS, CDR2 YYNGEE. V lost 0 bases, J lost 5 bases, and 12 bases lay in between. This CDR3 contains 14 residues. Study conclusions and caveats: Diversity estimates from one million T cells were considered underestimates.

This clonotype was detected ten times or more. What it recognizes is unknown. This rearrangement joins TRBV9 to TRBJ2-7; weak D call: TRBD1 (6 bases). The source material was blood. The receptor was isolated from a woman aged 80 or over in good health. CDR3 protein: CASSVATGPHEQYF. CDR3 coding DNA: TGTGCCAGCAGCGTAGCGACAGGCCCCCACGAGCAGTACTTC.